This entry describes one TCR beta chain. Its matching antigen is unknown. The entry originates in a study of OX40 agonist ivuxolimab in advanced cancers. Study results and limitations: CD8+ T cells showed, on average, more clonal expansion than CD4+ cells. Low normalized clonal expansion also occurred in some nonresponding patients.

Samples were taken at baseline and on day 1 of cycles 4 and 7. Sequenced by immunoSEQ multiplex PCR; TCRdb stores in-frame clones only, minus some. The table has roughly 47,000 clones, roughly 90% seen once. The CDR3 spans 9 residues. The germline V gene encodes CDR1 SEHNR and CDR2 FQNEAQ (reference sequence). V was trimmed by 10 bases and J by 6 bases, leaving 4 bases between them. The sample in question was CD4+ or CD8+ T cells sorted from blood, obtained in a trial of the OX40 agonist ivuxolimab. V and J are TRBV7-9 and TRBJ2-1; D gene unclear. This sequence originates from an adult with an advanced solid tumor such as melanoma, head and neck, liver or kidney cancer. The CDR3 DNA reads as TGTGCCATATCCAATGAGCAGTTCTTC. This codes for CAISNEQFF.